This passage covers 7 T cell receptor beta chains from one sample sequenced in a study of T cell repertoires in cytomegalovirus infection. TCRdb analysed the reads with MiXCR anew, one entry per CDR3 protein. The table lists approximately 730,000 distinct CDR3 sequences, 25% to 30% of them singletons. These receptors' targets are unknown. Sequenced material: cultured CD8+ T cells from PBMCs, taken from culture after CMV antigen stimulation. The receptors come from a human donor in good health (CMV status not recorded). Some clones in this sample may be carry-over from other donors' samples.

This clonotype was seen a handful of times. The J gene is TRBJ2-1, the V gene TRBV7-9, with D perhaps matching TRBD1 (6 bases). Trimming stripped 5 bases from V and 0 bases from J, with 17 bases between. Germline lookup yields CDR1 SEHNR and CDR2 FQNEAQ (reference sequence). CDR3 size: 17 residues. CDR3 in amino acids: CASSPEGVLSSYNEQFF. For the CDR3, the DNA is TGTGCCAGCAGCCCTGAGGGGGTCCTAAGCTCCTACAATGAGCAGTTCTTC.

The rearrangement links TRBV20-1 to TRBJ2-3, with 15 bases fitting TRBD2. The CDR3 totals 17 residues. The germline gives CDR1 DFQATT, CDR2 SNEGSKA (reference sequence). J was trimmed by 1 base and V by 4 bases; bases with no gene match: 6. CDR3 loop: CSAIRTSGGARTDTQYF. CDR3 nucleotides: TGCAGTGCTATTCGGACTAGCGGGGGGGCCCGCACAGATACGCAGTATTTT.

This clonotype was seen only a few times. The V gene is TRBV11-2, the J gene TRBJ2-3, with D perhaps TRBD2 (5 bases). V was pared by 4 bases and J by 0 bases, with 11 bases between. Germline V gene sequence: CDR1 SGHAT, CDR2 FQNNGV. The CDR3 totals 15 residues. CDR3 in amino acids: CASSSFERSTDTQYF. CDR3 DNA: TGTGCCAGCAGCTCCTTTGAGCGGAGCACAGATACGCAGTATTTT.

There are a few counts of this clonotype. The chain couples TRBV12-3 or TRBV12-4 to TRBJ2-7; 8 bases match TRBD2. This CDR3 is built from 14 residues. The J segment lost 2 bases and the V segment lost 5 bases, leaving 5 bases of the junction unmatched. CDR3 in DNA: TGTGCCAGCAGTGCCACGGGGGGGGCCTACGAGCAGTACGTC. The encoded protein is CASSATGGAYEQYV.

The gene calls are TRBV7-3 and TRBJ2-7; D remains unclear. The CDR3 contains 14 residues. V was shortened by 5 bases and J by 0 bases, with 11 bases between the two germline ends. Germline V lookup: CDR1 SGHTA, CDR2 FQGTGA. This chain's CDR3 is CASSQDGNSYEQYF. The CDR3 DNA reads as TGTGCCAGCAGCCAGGACGGAAACTCCTACGAGCAGTACTTC.

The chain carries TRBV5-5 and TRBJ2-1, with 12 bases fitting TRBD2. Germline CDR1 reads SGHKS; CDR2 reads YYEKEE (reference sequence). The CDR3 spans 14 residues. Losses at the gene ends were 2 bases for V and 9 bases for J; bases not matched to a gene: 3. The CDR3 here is CASSFLLAGGEQFF. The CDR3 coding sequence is TGTGCCAGCAGCTTTTTACTAGCGGGAGGTGAGCAGTTCTTC.

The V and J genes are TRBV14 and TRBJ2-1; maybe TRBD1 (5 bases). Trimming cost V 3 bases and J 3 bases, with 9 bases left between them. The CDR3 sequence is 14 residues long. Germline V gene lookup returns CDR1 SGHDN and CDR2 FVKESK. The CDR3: CASSHRAGYNEQFF. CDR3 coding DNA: TGTGCCAGCAGCCACAGGGCTGGCTACAATGAGCAGTTCTTC.